This T cell receptor beta chain was observed in a study of CXCR3-negative and CXCR3-positive naive CD8 T cells. Carrying UMI labels, the TRB cDNA libraries were prepared through 5' RACE. Reanalyzing the 5' RACE reads, TCRdb keeps one entry per CDR3 protein, without DNA. This sample's table has 45,000 or so distinct CDR3 sequences. CDR3 size: 16 residues. From germline, CDR1 is SEHNR and CDR2 FQNEAQ (reference sequence). This TCR came from a human donor in good health. Some clones in this sample may be carry-over from other donors' samples. The source material was memory CD8+ T cells from blood. J is TRBJ2-3 and V is TRBV7-9; TCRdb's D call, TRBD1, is unchecked because there is no DNA. The CDR3 spells CASSSRGEGYTDTQYF.